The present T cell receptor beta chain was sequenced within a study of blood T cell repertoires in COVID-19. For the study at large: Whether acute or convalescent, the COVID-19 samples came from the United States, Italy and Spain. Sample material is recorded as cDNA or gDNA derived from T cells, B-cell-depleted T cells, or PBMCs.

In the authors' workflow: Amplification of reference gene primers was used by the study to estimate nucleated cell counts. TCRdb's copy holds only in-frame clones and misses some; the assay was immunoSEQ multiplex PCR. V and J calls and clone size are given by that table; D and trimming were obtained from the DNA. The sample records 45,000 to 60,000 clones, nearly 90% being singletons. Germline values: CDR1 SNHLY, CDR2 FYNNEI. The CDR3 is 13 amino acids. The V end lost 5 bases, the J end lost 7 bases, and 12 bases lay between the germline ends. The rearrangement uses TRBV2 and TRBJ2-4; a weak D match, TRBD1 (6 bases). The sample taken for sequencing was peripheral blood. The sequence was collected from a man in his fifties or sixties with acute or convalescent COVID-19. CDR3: CASSSQGFNIQYF. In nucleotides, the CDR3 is TGTGCCAGCAGTTCTCAGGGGTTTAACATTCAGTACTTC. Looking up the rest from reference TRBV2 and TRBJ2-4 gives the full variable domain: EPEVTQTPSHQVTQMGQEVILRCVPISNHLYFYWYRQILGQKVEFLVSFYNNEISEKSEIFDDQFSVERPDGSNFTLKIRSTKLEDSAMYFCASSSQGFNIQYFGAGTRLSVL.